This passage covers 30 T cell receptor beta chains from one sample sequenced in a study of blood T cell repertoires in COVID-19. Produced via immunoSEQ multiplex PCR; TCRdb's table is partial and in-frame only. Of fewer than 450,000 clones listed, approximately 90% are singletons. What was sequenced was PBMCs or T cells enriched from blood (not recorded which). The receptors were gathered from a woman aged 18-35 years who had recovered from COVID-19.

The CDR3 nucleotides read TGTGCCAGCAGCCCGGGGTGGACCACTGAAGCTTTCTTT. This encodes CASSPGWTTEAFF. This sequence joins TRBV12-3 or TRBV12-4 and TRBJ1-1; D not certain. The CDR3 covers 13 residues. V lost 6 bases, J lost 4 bases, and 12 bases lay in between.

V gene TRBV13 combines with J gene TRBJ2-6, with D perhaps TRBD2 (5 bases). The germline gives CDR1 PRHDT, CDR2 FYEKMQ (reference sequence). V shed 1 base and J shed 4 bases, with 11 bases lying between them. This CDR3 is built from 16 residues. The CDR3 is CASSLDAGKGANVLTF. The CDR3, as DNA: TGTGCCAGCAGCTTAGATGCCGGGAAGGGGGCCAACGTCCTGACTTTC.

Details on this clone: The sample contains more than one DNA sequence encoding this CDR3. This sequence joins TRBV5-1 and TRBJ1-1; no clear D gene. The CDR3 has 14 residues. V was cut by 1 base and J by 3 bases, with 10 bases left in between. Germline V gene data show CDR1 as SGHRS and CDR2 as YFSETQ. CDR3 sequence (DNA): TGCGCCAGCAGCTTGATAGGAGGAGACACTGAAGCTTTCTTT. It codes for CASSLIGGDTEAFF.

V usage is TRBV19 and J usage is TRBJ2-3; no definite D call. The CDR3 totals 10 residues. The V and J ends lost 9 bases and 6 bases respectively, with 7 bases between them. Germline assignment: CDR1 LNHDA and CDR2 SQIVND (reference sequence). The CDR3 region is CASAGDTQYF. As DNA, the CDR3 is TGTGCCAGCGCCGGGGATACGCAGTATTTT.

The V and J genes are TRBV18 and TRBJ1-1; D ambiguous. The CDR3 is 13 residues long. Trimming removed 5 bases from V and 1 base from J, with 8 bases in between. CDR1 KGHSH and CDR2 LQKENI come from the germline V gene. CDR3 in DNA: TGTGCCAGCTCAGCCACACGGAACACTGAAGCTTTCTTT. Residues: CASSATRNTEAFF.

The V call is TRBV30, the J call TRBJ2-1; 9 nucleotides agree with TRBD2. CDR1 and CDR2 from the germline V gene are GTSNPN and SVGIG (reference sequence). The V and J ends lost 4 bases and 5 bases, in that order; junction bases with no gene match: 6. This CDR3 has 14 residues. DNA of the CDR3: TGTGCCTGGAATCTGGGACTAGCTGACAATGAGCAGTTCTTC. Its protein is CAWNLGLADNEQFF.

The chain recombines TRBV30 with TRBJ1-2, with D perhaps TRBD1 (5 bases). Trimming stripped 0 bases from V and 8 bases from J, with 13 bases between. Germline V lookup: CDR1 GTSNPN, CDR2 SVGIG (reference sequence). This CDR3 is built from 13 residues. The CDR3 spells CAWSVPAGKGYTF. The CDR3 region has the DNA TGTGCCTGGAGTGTACCCGCAGGGAAAGGCTACACCTTC.

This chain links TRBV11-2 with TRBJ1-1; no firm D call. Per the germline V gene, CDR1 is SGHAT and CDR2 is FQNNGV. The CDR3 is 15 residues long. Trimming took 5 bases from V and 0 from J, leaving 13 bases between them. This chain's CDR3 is CASSHGSLMNTEAFF. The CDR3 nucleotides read TGTGCCAGCAGCCATGGTAGCCTAATGAACACTGAAGCTTTCTTT.

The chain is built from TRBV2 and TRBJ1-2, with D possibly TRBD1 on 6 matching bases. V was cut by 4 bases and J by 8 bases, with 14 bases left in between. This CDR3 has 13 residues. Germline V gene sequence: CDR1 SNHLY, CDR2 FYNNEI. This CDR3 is CASSVQGQGGYTF. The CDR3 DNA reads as TGTGCCAGCAGTGTACAGGGTCAAGGGGGCTACACCTTC.

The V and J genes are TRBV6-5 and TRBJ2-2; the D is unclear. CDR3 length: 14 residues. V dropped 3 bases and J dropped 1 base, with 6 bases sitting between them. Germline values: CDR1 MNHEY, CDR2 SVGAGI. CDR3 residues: CASSYRQNTGELFF. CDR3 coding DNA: TGTGCCAGCAGTTATCGACAGAACACCGGGGAGCTGTTTTTT.

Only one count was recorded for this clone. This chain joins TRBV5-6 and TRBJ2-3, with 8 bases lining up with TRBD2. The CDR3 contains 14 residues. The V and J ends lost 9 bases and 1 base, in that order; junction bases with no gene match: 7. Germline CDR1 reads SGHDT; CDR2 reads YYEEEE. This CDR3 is CATQTSVGTDTQYF. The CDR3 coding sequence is TGTGCCACCCAGACTAGCGTAGGCACAGATACGCAGTATTTT. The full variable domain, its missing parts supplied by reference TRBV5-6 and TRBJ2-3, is DAGVTQSPTHLIKTRGQQVTLRCSPKSGHDTVSWYQQALGQGPQFIFQYYEEEERQRGNFPDRFSGHQFPNYSSELNVNALLLGDSALYLCATQTSVGTDTQYFGPGTRLTVL.

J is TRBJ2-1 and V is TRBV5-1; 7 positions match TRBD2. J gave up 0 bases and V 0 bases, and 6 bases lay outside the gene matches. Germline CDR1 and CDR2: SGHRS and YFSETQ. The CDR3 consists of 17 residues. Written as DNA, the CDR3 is TGCGCCAGCAGCTTGGTATCAAGCGGGGTCTCCTACAATGAGCAGTTCTTC. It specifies CASSLVSSGVSYNEQFF.

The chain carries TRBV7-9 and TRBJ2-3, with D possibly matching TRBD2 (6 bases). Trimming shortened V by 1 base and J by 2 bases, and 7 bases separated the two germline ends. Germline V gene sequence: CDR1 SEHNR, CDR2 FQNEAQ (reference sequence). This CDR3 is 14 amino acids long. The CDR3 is CASSLGTITDTQYF. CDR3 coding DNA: TGTGCCAGCAGCTTAGGGACTATCACAGATACGCAGTATTTT.

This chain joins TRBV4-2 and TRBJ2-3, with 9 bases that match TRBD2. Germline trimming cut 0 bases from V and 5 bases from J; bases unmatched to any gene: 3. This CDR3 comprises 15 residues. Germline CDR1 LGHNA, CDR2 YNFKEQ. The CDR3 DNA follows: TGTGCCAGCAGCCAAGAAGCGGGGGGTCAAGATACGCAGTATTTT. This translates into CASSQEAGGQDTQYF.

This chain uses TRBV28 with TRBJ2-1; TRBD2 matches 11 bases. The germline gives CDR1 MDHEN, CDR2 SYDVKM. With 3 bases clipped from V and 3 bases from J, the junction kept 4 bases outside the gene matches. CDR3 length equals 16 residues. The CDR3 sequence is CASSFGLAGGYNEQFF. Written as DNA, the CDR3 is TGTGCCAGCAGTTTCGGGCTAGCGGGGGGCTACAATGAGCAGTTCTTC.

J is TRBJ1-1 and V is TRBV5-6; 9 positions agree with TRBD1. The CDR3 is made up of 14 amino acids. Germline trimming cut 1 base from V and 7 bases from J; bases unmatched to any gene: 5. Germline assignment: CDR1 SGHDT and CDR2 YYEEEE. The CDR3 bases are TGTGCCAGCAGCTTGACAGGGGGCATGGATGAAGCTTTCTTT. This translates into CASSLTGGMDEAFF.

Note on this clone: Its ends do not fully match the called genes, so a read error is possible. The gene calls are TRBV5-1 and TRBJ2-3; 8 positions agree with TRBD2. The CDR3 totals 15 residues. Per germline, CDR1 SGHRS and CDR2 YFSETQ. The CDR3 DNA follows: TGCGCCAGCAACTTGAGCGGGGGCGGCACAGATACGCAGTATTTT. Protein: CASNLSGGGTDTQYF. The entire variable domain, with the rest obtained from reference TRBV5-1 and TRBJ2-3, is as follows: KAGVTQTPRYLIKTRGQQVTLSCSPISGHRSVSWYQQTPGQGLQFLFEYFSETQRNKGNFPGRFSGRQFSNSRSEMNVSTLELGDSALYLCASNLSGGGTDTQYFGPGTRLTVL.

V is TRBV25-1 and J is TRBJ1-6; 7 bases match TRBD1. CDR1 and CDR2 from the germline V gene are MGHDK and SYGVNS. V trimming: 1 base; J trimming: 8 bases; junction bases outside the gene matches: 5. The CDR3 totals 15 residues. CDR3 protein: CASSEFGRGDSPLHF. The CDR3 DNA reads TGTGCCAGCAGTGAATTTGGCAGGGGGGATTCACCCCTCCACTTT.

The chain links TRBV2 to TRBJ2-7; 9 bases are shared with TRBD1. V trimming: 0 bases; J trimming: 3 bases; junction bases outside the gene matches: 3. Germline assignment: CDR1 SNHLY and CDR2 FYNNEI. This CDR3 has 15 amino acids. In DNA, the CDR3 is TGTGCCAGCAGTGAAGCCCCGACAGGGGGCTACGAGCAGTACTTC. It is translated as CASSEAPTGGYEQYF.

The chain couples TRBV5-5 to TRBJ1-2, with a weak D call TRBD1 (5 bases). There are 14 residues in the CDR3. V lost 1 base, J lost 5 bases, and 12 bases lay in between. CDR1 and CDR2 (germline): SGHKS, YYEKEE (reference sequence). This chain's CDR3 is CASSLWTNKYGYTF. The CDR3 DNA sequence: TGTGCCAGCAGCTTGTGGACAAACAAGTATGGCTACACCTTC.

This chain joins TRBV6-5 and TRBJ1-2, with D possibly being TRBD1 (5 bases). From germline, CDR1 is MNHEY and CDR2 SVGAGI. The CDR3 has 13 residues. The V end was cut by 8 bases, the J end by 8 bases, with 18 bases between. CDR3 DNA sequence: TGTGCCAGCTCGAGGGGAGGTGGTCGGGGCTACACCTTC. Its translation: CASSRGGGRGYTF.

The CDR3, as DNA: TGCGCCAGCAGCCCGAACAGGGTGTTGGACAATGAGCAGTTCTTC. It yields the protein CASSPNRVLDNEQFF. The chain links TRBV4-3 to TRBJ2-1; perhaps TRBD1 as D (6 bases). CDR3 length equals 15 residues. V lost 4 bases and J 5 bases, leaving 15 bases between the germline ends. Germline V gene data show CDR1 as LGHNA and CDR2 as YSLEER.

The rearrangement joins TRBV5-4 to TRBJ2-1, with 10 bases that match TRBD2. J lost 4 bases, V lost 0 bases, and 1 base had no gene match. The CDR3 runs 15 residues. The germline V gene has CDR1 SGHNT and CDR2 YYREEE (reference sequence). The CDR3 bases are TGTGCCAGCAGCTTGGTACTAGCGGGGTACAATGAGCAGTTCTTC. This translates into CASSLVLAGYNEQFF.

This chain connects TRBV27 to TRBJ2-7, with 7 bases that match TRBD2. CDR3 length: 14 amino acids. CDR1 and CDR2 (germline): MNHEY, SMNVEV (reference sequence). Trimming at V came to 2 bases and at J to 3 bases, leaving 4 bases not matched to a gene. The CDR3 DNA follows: TGTGCCAGCAGTTTAGGGACTACTTTCTACGAGCAGTACTTC. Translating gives CASSLGTTFYEQYF.

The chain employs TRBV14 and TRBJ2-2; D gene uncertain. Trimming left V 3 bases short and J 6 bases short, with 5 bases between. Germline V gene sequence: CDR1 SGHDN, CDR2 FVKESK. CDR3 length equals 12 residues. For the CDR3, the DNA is TGTGCCAGCAGCCACCCGGCCGGGGAGCTGTTTTTT. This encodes CASSHPAGELFF.

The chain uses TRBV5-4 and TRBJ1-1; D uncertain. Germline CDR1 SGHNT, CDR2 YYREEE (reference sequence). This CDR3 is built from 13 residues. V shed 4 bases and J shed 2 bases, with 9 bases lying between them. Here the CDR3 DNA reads TGTGCCAGCAGCCGGGAACTCAACACTGAAGCTTTCTTT. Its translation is CASSRELNTEAFF.

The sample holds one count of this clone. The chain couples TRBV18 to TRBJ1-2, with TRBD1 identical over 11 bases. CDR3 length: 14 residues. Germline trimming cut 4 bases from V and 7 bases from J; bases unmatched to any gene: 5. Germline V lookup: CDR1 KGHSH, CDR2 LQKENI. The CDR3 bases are TGTGCCAGCTCACAGGACAGGGGGCAGGGTGGCTACACCTTC. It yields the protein CASSQDRGQGGYTF.

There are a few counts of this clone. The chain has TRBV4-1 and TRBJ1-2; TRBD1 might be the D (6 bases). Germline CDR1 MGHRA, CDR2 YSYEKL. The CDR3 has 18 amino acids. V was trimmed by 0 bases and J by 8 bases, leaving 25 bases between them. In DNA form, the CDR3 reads TGCGCCAGCAGCCAAGAAGGCCTTACAGGGAGCGGGATTGCGGGCTACACCTTC. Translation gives CASSQEGLTGSGIAGYTF.

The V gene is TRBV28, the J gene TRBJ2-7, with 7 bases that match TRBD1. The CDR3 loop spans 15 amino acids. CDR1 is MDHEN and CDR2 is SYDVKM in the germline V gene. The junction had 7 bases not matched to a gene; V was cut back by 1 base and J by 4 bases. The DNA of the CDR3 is TGTGCCAGCAGTTTATATACAGGGGTTACGTACGAGCAGTACTTC. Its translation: CASSLYTGVTYEQYF. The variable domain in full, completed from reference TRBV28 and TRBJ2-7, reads DVKVTQSSRYLVKRTGEKVFLECVQDMDHENMFWYRQDPGLGLRLIYFSYDVKMKEKGDIPEGYSVSREKKERFSLILESASTNQTSMYLCASSLYTGVTYEQYFGPGTRLTVT.

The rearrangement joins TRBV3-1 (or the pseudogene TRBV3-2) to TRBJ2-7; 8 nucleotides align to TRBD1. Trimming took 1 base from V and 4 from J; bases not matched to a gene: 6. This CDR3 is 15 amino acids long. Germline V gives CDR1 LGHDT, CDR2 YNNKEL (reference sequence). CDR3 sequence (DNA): TGTGCCAGCAGCCAAGTTTCCAGGGGGCAGTACGAGCAGTACTTC. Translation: CASSQVSRGQYEQYF.